These T cell receptor beta chains were read from a single sample in a study of patients and donors after allogeneic stem cell transplantation. TCRdb reanalysed the RT-PCR reads using MiXCR and keeps one entry per CDR3 protein. The sample shows approximately 29,000 distinct CDR3 sequences, around 40% of them seen only once. Sequencing was performed on blood, either unsorted or a sorted T cell fraction (not recorded which). The receptors were sampled from a human donor who was either an allogeneic HSCT recipient or a stem cell or donor lymphocyte infusion donor (not recorded which). It is not recorded whose cells these are; they may come from a transplant donor. Both conserved end residues are part of each CDR3. The D gene is left open where the match is weak. Rows give clone size only sometimes, using once, few, many, or a class for an expanded clone.

d_gene	v_gene	abundance	j_gene	CDR3nt	CDR3aa
.	TRBV2	.	TRBJ1-1	TGTGCCAGCGGGTTGATCACTTTCTTT	CASGLITFF
.	TRBV3-1	few	TRBJ1-2	TGTGCCAGCAGCCGCCAACGAGGGGAGGATGGCTACACCTTC	CASSRQRGEDGYTF
.	TRBV12-3/TRBV12-4	.	TRBJ1-5	TGTGCCAGCAGTTTCTTTGGGTTTCAGCCCCAGCATTTT	CASSFFGFQPQHF
.	TRBV20-1	.	TRBJ1-2	TGCAGTGCGCGACAGCGGAACTATGGCTACACCTTC	CSARQRNYGYTF
.	TRBV2	.	TRBJ1-2	TGTGCCAGCTCCTATGCGGCACAGGAGGTAGGTGGCTACACCTTC	CASSYAAQEVGGYTF
TRBD2	TRBV6-5	.	TRBJ2-3	TGTGCCAGCAGTCCCAGACTAGCCGCAGATACGCAGTATTTT	CASSPRLAADTQYF
.	TRBV25-1	.	TRBJ1-2	TGTGCCAGCAGTGAATTTCCGGGGGGCTACACCTTC	CASSEFPGGYTF
.	TRBV11-2	few	TRBJ1-1	TGTGCCAGCAGCTTCGAGGGGACTGAAGCTTTCTTT	CASSFEGTEAFF
.	TRBV27	many	TRBJ1-6	TGTGCCAGCAGTCCACTCAATTCACCCCTCCACTTT	CASSPLNSPLHF
TRBD2	TRBV11-3	.	TRBJ2-5	TGTGCCAGCAGCGCCAGAGCGGGGGGGCGCGAACAAGAGACCCAGTACTTC	CASSARAGGREQETQYF
.	TRBV12-3/TRBV12-4	few	TRBJ1-4	TGTGCCAGCACCCCAGCCCCCGGGACAAGAAATGAAAAACTGTTTTTT	CASTPAPGTRNEKLFF
.	TRBV12-3/TRBV12-4	few	TRBJ1-2	TGTGCCAGCAGTTTAGTGCAGGGGACCTATGGCTACACCTTC	CASSLVQGTYGYTF
.	TRBV12-3/TRBV12-4	.	TRBJ1-2	TGTGCCAGCAAAGGCCACGGGGGAGGCTACACCTTC	CASKGHGGGYTF
.	TRBV5-1	.	TRBJ2-5	TGCGCCAGCAGCTTGGGGACACAGGAGACCCAGTACTTC	CASSLGTQETQYF
TRBD1	TRBV12-3/TRBV12-4	.	TRBJ1-6	TGTGCCAGCAGTTCGGGGTGGGGGACAGGTAATAATTCACCCCTCCACTTT	CASSSGWGTGNNSPLHF
TRBD1	TRBV6-5	.	TRBJ1-1	TGTGCCAGCAGTCCCCCGGCAGGGGGCACTGAAGCTTTCTTT	CASSPPAGGTEAFF
.	TRBV29-1	.	TRBJ1-1	TGCAGCGGGGGACGGAGGGTGAACACTGAAGCTTTCTTT	CSGGRRVNTEAFF
.	TRBV6-6	.	TRBJ2-4	TGTGCCAGCCTAGAGAGACCTAGCATTCAGTACTTC	CASLERPSIQYF
.	TRBV29-1	.	TRBJ2-3	TGCAGCGTTAGTCCCGGGAGTGGGGGAGATACGCAGTATTTT	CSVSPGSGGDTQYF
TRBD2	TRBV5-1	few	TRBJ2-5	TGCGCCAGCAGCATAGCGGGAGGGATCCAAGAGACCCAGTACTTC	CASSIAGGIQETQYF
TRBD2	TRBV10-3	.	TRBJ2-1	TGTGCCATCATGGGACTAGCTAGGGATGAGCAGTTCTTC	CAIMGLARDEQFF
.	TRBV5-6	.	TRBJ2-6	TGTGCCAGCAGCTTGGGAACCTACTCTGGGGCCAACGTCCTGACTTTC	CASSLGTYSGANVLTF
.	TRBV4-2	.	TRBJ2-3	TGTGCCAGCAGCCCACCACCGGGCGTGGCAGATACGCAGTATTTT	CASSPPPGVADTQYF
.	TRBV29-1	few	TRBJ1-2	TGCAGCGTTGATGGAGGGGCTCGGTATGGCTACACCTTC	CSVDGGARYGYTF